The rows below give T cell receptor beta chains drawn from one sample of a study of Graves' ophthalmopathy and Graves' hyperthyroidism. TCRdb independently ran MiXCR on the multiplex PCR reads; one entry per CDR3 protein. The sample holds 620,000 or so distinct CDR3 sequences, about 20% seen once. Input material: peripheral blood. The receptors derive from a woman younger than 30 with stable Graves' hyperthyroidism. Some clones in this sample may be carry-over from other donors' samples. The CDR3 runs from the conserved cysteine through the conserved F or W. A D gene is named only where the DNA matches it firmly. The size entry is marked missing in some rows and otherwise reads once, few, many or a size class.

v_gene	d_gene	j_gene	abundance	CDR3aa	CDR3nt
TRBV6-1	TRBD2	TRBJ2-4	few	CASSEALAGGSSGYIKYF	TGTGCCAGCAGTGAAGCGTTAGCGGGGGGTAGTTCCGGGTACATTAAGTACTTC
TRBV5-1	TRBD1	TRBJ1-1	few	CASSHRGTGSLNTEAFF	TGCGCCAGCAGCCATAGAGGGACAGGGTCTCTTAACACTGAAGCTTTCTTT
TRBV28	-	TRBJ1-1	-	CASTKWTMNTEAFF	TGTGCCAGCACAAAGTGGACCATGAACACTGAAGCTTTCTTT
TRBV6-1	-	TRBJ2-2	-	CASHGTSYTGELFF	TGTGCCAGCCACGGGACTTCATACACCGGGGAGCTGTTTTTT
TRBV20-1	-	TRBJ1-2	many	CSARENWEFDGYTF	TGCAGTGCTAGAGAGAACTGGGAATTTGATGGCTACACCTTC
TRBV7-9	-	TRBJ1-2	many	CASSEELIDYGYTF	TGTGCCAGCAGCGAAGAGTTAATCGACTATGGCTACACCTTC
TRBV30	TRBD1	TRBJ1-1	many	CAWSTPTGWAFF	TGTGCCTGGAGTACTCCGACAGGGTGGGCTTTCTTT
TRBV5-1	-	TRBJ2-2	many	CASSLLPGQRGTGELFF	TGCGCCAGCAGCCTCTTACCTGGACAACGGGGCACCGGGGAGCTGTTTTTT
TRBV28	-	TRBJ1-5	few	CASSLWNQPQHF	TGTGCCAGCAGTTTGTGGAATCAGCCCCAGCATTTT
TRBV27	TRBD1	TRBJ2-7	many	CASQATGQVGGEQYF	TGTGCCAGCCAAGCGACGGGACAGGTCGGCGGCGAGCAGTACTTC
TRBV12-3/TRBV12-4	-	TRBJ1-1	many	CASSSGGRRMNTEAFF	TGTGCCAGCAGTTCGGGGGGGCGGAGAATGAACACTGAAGCTTTCTTT
TRBV15	-	TRBJ2-7	few	CATSTRRAYEQYF	TGTGCCACCAGCACACGACGCGCCTACGAGCAGTACTTC
TRBV6-1	TRBD1	TRBJ1-2	many	CASSETAGGNYGYTF	TGTGCCAGCAGTGAAACGGCAGGGGGTAACTATGGCTACACCTTC
TRBV12-5	-	TRBJ2-2	few	CASGDPPGLPTGELFF	TGTGCTAGTGGTGACCCGCCGGGACTGCCCACCGGGGAGCTGTTTTTT
TRBV10-3	TRBD1	TRBJ1-2	-	CAISEPDRASGYAF	TGTGCCATCAGTGAGCCTGACAGGGCCTCCGGCTACGCCTTC
TRBV20-1	-	TRBJ2-7	-	CSAKGVGAYEQCF	TGCAGTGCGAAGGGGGTCGGAGCCTACGAGCAGTGCTTC
TRBV6-5	TRBD2	TRBJ2-7	few	CASSYGRGGHYEQYF	TGTGCCAGCAGTTACGGGCGGGGGGGCCACTACGAGCAGTACTTC
TRBV6-1	TRBD1	TRBJ1-2	-	CASSEPQGTGKNYGYTF	TGTGCCAGCAGTGAACCCCAAGGGACAGGGAAGAACTATGGCTACACCTTC
TRBV20-1	TRBD2	TRBJ2-3	-	CSAGLAGGHTQYF	TGCAGTGCGGGACTAGCGGGGGGGCATACGCAGTATTTT
TRBV20-1	-	TRBJ1-2	-	CSASGGGREYGYTF	TGCAGTGCTTCAGGTGGGGGACGGGAGTATGGCTACACCTTC
TRBV18	-	TRBJ2-5	few	CASSPRVGSETQYF	TGTGCCAGCTCACCACGGGTGGGTAGCGAGACCCAGTACTTC
TRBV20-1	-	TRBJ2-7	many	CSGLGISSYEQYF	TGCAGTGGTTTGGGGATCAGCTCCTACGAGCAGTACTTC
TRBV4-2	TRBD1	TRBJ1-2	many	CASSARTGNGYTF	TGTGCCAGCAGCGCCCGGACAGGGAATGGCTACACCTTC
TRBV7-2	TRBD1	TRBJ1-5	many	CASSFAGGFVSQPQHF	TGTGCCAGCAGCTTCGCAGGGGGTTTCGTTAGTCAGCCCCAGCATTTT
TRBV12-3/TRBV12-4	-	TRBJ2-7	many	CASSGAGDDEQYF	TGTGCCAGCAGCGGGGCAGGGGACGACGAGCAGTACTTC
TRBV7-9	TRBD1	TRBJ2-7	-	CASSYDRGASYEQYF	TGTGCCAGCAGTTACGACAGGGGCGCCTCCTACGAGCAGTACTTC
TRBV6-1	-	TRBJ1-2	-	CASSVVVSSGYTF	TGTGCCAGCAGTGTAGTTGTGTCAAGTGGCTACACCTTC
TRBV6-1	TRBD1	TRBJ2-2	-	CASKQGPFTGELFF	TGTGCCAGTAAACAGGGGCCCTTCACCGGGGAGCTGTTTTTT
TRBV19	-	TRBJ1-2	many	CASTPGVNYGYTF	TGTGCCAGTACTCCAGGAGTAAACTATGGCTACACCTTC
TRBV6-2/TRBV6-3	-	TRBJ1-1	many	CASSYGSRDNTEAFF	TGTGCCAGCAGTTACGGGTCCAGAGATAACACTGAAGCTTTCTTT
TRBV6-6	TRBD1	TRBJ1-2	many	CASRLGQRSGYTF	TGTGCCAGCAGGTTGGGACAGCGCAGTGGCTACACCTTC
TRBV12-3/TRBV12-4	TRBD1	TRBJ2-2	many	CASSQRQGNTGELFF	TGTGCCAGCAGCCAACGACAGGGAAACACCGGGGAGCTGTTTTTT
TRBV6-1	TRBD1	TRBJ1-5	many	CASSPGDRGGGQPQHF	TGTGCCAGCAGTCCAGGGGACAGGGGAGGGGGTCAGCCCCAGCATTTT
TRBV9	TRBD2	TRBJ2-7	many	CASSSRLAGYEQYF	TGTGCCAGCAGCTCGCGACTAGCGGGATACGAGCAGTACTTC
TRBV11-3	-	TRBJ2-7	many	CASSSVSGADYEQYF	TGTGCCAGCAGCTCAGTGAGTGGGGCTGACTACGAGCAGTACTTC
TRBV11-1	-	TRBJ2-7	many	CASSVRGGTVNDYEQYF	TGTGCCAGCAGCGTCAGGGGAGGGACCGTTAATGACTACGAGCAGTACTTC
TRBV30	TRBD1	TRBJ2-5	many	CAWGTGNPETQYF	TGTGCCTGGGGGACAGGAAACCCAGAGACCCAGTACTTC
TRBV20-1	TRBD2	TRBJ2-7	-	CSAGGGRTAYEQYF	TGCAGTGCGGGGGGCGGGAGGACCGCCTACGAGCAGTACTTC
TRBV6-1	-	TRBJ2-2	many	CASSETVNTGELFF	TGTGCCAGCAGTGAAACAGTCAACACCGGGGAGCTGTTTTTT
TRBV12-3/TRBV12-4	-	TRBJ1-1	-	CASSTRTGSSTEAFF	TGTGCCAGCAGTACCCGTACCGGGAGCAGCACTGAAGCTTTCTTT
TRBV6-1	-	TRBJ1-1	many	CASSAGPANSEAFF	TGTGCCAGCAGTGCGGGACCAGCGAACTCTGAAGCTTTCTTT
TRBV14	-	TRBJ1-2	many	CASSQDQSTNYGYTF	TGTGCCAGCAGCCAAGACCAGAGTACTAACTATGGCTACACCTTC
TRBV4-2	-	TRBJ2-7	-	CASSTRKRQVNSYEQYF	TGTGCCAGCAGCACCCGGAAAAGACAGGTGAACTCCTACGAGCAGTACTTC
TRBV7-9	-	TRBJ1-1	many	CASSFINMNTEAFF	TGTGCCAGCAGCTTTATAAACATGAACACTGAAGCTTTCTTT
TRBV7-8	-	TRBJ1-6	many	CASSFVQGDNSPLHF	TGTGCCAGCAGCTTCGTACAGGGTGATAATTCACCCCTCCACTTT
TRBV29-1	TRBD1	TRBJ1-2	many	CSAGGTVVGYTF	TGCAGCGCCGGAGGGACAGTCGTTGGCTACACCTTC
TRBV5-5	TRBD1	TRBJ1-1	few	CASSHPDRELEAFF	TGTGCCAGCAGCCACCCGGACAGGGAACTGGAAGCTTTCTTT
TRBV12-3/TRBV12-4	-	TRBJ1-1	many	CASSLGGLGDTEAFF	TGTGCCAGCAGTCTTGGGGGTCTAGGGGACACTGAAGCTTTCTTT